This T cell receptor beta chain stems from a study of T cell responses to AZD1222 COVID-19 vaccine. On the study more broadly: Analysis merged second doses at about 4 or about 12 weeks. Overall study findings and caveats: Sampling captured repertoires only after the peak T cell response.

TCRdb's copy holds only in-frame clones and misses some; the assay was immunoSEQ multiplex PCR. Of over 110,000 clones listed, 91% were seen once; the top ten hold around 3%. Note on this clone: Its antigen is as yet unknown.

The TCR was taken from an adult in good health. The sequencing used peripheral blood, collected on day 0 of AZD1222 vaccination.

The CDR3 nucleotides are TGTGCCAGCAGCTTAGCGCGGGGGGGGCCGAGCACAGATACGCAGTATTTT. Translation: CASSLARGGPSTDTQYF. The chain links TRBV7-2 to TRBJ2-3; 9 bases match TRBD2. Trimming took 0 bases from V and 0 from J; bases not matched to a gene: 4. The CDR3 sequence is 17 residues long. Germline CDR1 is SGHTA and CDR2 is FQGNSA.